The 20 T cell receptor beta chains reported below all come from one sample, sequenced in a study of blood T cell repertoires in COVID-19. Profiling relied on immunoSEQ multiplex PCR, and the TCRdb table lists in-frame clones only, not all of them. The data contain approximately 150,000 clones, just over 85% of them singletons. Sequencing input: peripheral blood. The receptors originated from a woman in her fifties or sixties with acute or convalescent COVID-19.

This chain connects TRBV4-2 to TRBJ1-4; TRBD1 matches 11 bases. This CDR3 comprises 16 residues. The germline V gene has CDR1 LGHNA and CDR2 YNFKEQ. The V and J ends lost 4 bases and 8 bases, in that order; junction bases with no gene match: 9. The CDR3 loop reads CASSRKTGTGGEKLFF. As DNA, the CDR3 is TGTGCCAGCAGCCGAAAGACCGGGACAGGGGGGGAAAAACTGTTTTTT.

The chain is built from TRBV6-2 or TRBV6-3 and TRBJ2-4; 7 nucleotides align to TRBD2. Germline V lookup: CDR1 MNHEY, CDR2 SVGEGT. The V gene end was trimmed by 4 bases and the J gene end by 0 bases; junction bases not matched to a gene: 6. The CDR3 is 16 amino acids. The CDR3 DNA reads as TGTGCCAGCAGTTCGGGAGGCGTTTTAGCCAAAAACATTCAGTACTTC. This translates into CASSSGGVLAKNIQYF.

This chain connects TRBV5-5 to TRBJ1-6; no definite D call. The CDR3 covers 17 residues. Germline assignment: CDR1 SGHKS and CDR2 YYEKEE (reference sequence). The V and J ends lost 4 bases and 4 bases respectively, with 18 bases between them. The CDR3 protein is CASSTRRNEVYNSPLHF. The CDR3 bases are TGTGCCAGCAGCACTAGGAGGAATGAGGTGTATAATTCACCCCTCCACTTT.

The chain links TRBV30 to TRBJ2-2; TRBD1 is a possible D gene (6 bases). CDR1 and CDR2 from the germline V gene are GTSNPN and SVGIG (reference sequence). Trimming shortened V by 1 base and J by 6 bases, and 18 bases separated the two germline ends. CDR3 length: 16 amino acids. The CDR3 DNA reads as TGTGCCTGGAGTGCCGCAGGGGCCCGTTATGCCGGGGAGCTGTTTTTT. Protein: CAWSAAGARYAGELFF.

This sequence joins TRBV3-1 (or the pseudogene TRBV3-2) and TRBJ2-2; TRBD1 might be the D (5 bases). V was clipped by 4 bases and J by 5 bases, with 8 bases between them. Germline CDR1 is LGHDT and CDR2 is YNNKEL (reference sequence). CDR3 length: 13 amino acids. The CDR3: CASSPRTTGELFF. The CDR3 DNA reads TGTGCCAGCAGCCCGCGGACAACCGGGGAGCTGTTTTTT.

The chain is built from TRBV9 and TRBJ1-2; D gene unclear. V was trimmed by 6 bases and J by 4 bases, leaving 16 bases between them. Germline V CDR1 and CDR2: SGDLS, YYNGEE. This CDR3 is 14 amino acids long. The CDR3 region is CASTSGRVSYGYTF. CDR3 nucleotide sequence: TGTGCCAGCACCTCGGGGAGGGTAAGCTATGGCTACACCTTC.

This clone was counted between two and nine times. J is TRBJ2-5 and V is TRBV4-3, with no clear D. The CDR3 loop spans 13 amino acids. V lost 3 bases, J lost 2 bases, and 7 bases lay in between. Per the germline V gene, CDR1 is LGHNA and CDR2 is YSLEER. CDR3 protein: CASSQGRQETQYF. Written as DNA, the CDR3 is TGCGCCAGCAGCCAGGGCCGACAAGAGACCCAGTACTTC.

The chain couples TRBV18 to TRBJ2-3, with D possibly being TRBD1 (6 bases). Germline CDR1 is KGHSH and CDR2 is LQKENI. With 3 bases removed from V and 2 bases from J, the gap between germline ends came to 12 bases. The CDR3 has 15 residues. In DNA, the CDR3 is TGTGCCAGCTCACCGGGACACCCCGTCACAGATACGCAGTATTTT. Protein sequence: CASSPGHPVTDTQYF.

The chain employs TRBV23-1 and TRBJ1-5; D not certain. TRBV23-1 is flagged as an ORF with uncertain function. Trimming shortened V by 8 bases and J by 9 bases, and 5 bases separated the two germline ends. The CDR3 loop spans 9 amino acids. The DNA for the CDR3 is TGCGCCAGCCTAGGGCCCCAGCATTTT. This gives the protein CASLGPQHF.

The genes are TRBV7-8 and TRBJ1-1; D ambiguous. V dropped 1 base and J dropped 0 bases, with 15 bases sitting between them. CDR1 is SGHVS and CDR2 is FQNEAQ in the germline V gene. The CDR3 consists of 17 residues. CDR3 region: CASSLVSGGVLNTEAFF. CDR3 DNA sequence: TGTGCCAGCAGCTTAGTTTCGGGAGGTGTTTTGAACACTGAAGCTTTCTTT.

The genes are TRBV7-2 and TRBJ2-3, with a possible D match to TRBD2 (5 bases). CDR3 length equals 15 residues. V lost 1 base to trimming and J lost 5 bases, with 13 bases between them. Germline V gene data show CDR1 as SGHTA and CDR2 as FQGNSA. The CDR3 loop is CASSLGQTAGDTQYF. The CDR3 nucleotides read TGTGCCAGCAGCTTAGGGCAGACCGCGGGAGATACGCAGTATTTT.

The V call is TRBV28, the J call TRBJ2-5; D gene ambiguous. This CDR3 comprises 12 residues. Germline-derived CDR1 and CDR2 are MDHEN and SYDVKM. Trimming left V 5 bases short and J 4 bases short, with 8 bases between. CDR3 loop: CASSPAGETQYF. In DNA form, the CDR3 reads TGTGCCAGCAGTCCCGCCGGAGAGACCCAGTACTTC.

V gene TRBV5-1 combines with J gene TRBJ1-6; tentative D call: TRBD1 (6 bases). Trimming removed 2 bases at V and 8 bases at J, with 14 bases between. Germline values: CDR1 SGHRS, CDR2 YFSETQ. The CDR3 contains 15 residues. CDR3 nucleotides: TGCGCCAGCAGCTTCGGGACATTGTTGGATTCACCCCTCCACTTT. The encoded protein is CASSFGTLLDSPLHF.

The J gene is TRBJ1-2, the V gene TRBV6-6; 8 bases fit TRBD1. The germline V gene has CDR1 MNHNY and CDR2 SVGAGI (reference sequence). Losses at the gene ends were 6 bases for V and 5 bases for J; bases not matched to a gene: 8. This CDR3 region has 14 residues. The CDR3 region has the DNA TGTGCCAGCAGGACTGCAGGGGGCGGGTATGGCTACACCTTC. The encoded protein is CASRTAGGGYGYTF.

The sample holds a few counts of this clone. The V call is TRBV19, the J call TRBJ2-2, with TRBD1 identical over 11 bases. The germline V gene has CDR1 LNHDA and CDR2 SQIVND (reference sequence). This CDR3 region has 14 residues. J lost 5 bases, V lost 10 bases, and 6 bases had no gene match. The CDR3 bases are TGTGCCACCTTGGACAGGGGGCTTACCGGGGAGCTGTTTTTT. Translating it yields CATLDRGLTGELFF.

V gene TRBV28 combines with J gene TRBJ2-2; 10 bases agree with TRBD1. This CDR3 has 16 amino acids. The ends lost 3 bases at V and 2 bases at J; junction bases unmatched: 3. Germline CDR1 MDHEN, CDR2 SYDVKM. As DNA, the CDR3 is TGTGCCAGCAGTTTCCGGGACAGGGGAAACACCGGGGAGCTGTTTTTT. Amino acid sequence: CASSFRDRGNTGELFF.

This clone appeared once. The chain links TRBV3-1 (or the pseudogene TRBV3-2) to TRBJ1-1; no reliable D call. CDR1 and CDR2 from the germline V gene are LGHDT and YNNKEL (reference sequence). V lost 0 bases to trimming and J lost 4 bases, with 12 bases between them. The CDR3 runs to 15 residues. The CDR3 sequence: CASSQDVIYSTEAFF. CDR3 nucleotides: TGTGCCAGCAGCCAAGATGTGATATATAGCACTGAAGCTTTCTTT.

V usage is TRBV12-3 or TRBV12-4 and J usage is TRBJ2-7; 10 bases are a match to TRBD2. There are 13 residues in the CDR3. J gave up 6 bases and V 5 bases, and 4 bases lay outside the gene matches. The CDR3 DNA reads TGTGCCAGCAGTATCGGGACTAGCGTCGAGCAGTACTTC. Translation: CASSIGTSVEQYF.

The chain recombines TRBV6-5 with TRBJ1-2; D perhaps matches TRBD1 (6 bases). V was pared by 6 bases and J by 8 bases, with 16 bases between. Germline CDR1 MNHEY, CDR2 SVGAGI. The CDR3 runs to 13 residues. In DNA, the CDR3 is TGTGCCAGCAGAATGGACAGCGGCATAGGCTACACCTTC. This encodes CASRMDSGIGYTF.

This chain uses TRBV3-1 (or the pseudogene TRBV3-2) with TRBJ2-3; 9 positions agree with TRBD2. CDR1 and CDR2 from the germline V gene are LGHDT and YNNKEL (reference sequence). This CDR3 contains 16 residues. Unmatched junction bases numbered 7, after V lost 4 bases and J lost 2 bases. CDR3 nucleotides: TGTGCCAGCAGCCCTTTAGCGGGGGAGCACACAGATACGCAGTATTTT. Its translation is CASSPLAGEHTDTQYF.